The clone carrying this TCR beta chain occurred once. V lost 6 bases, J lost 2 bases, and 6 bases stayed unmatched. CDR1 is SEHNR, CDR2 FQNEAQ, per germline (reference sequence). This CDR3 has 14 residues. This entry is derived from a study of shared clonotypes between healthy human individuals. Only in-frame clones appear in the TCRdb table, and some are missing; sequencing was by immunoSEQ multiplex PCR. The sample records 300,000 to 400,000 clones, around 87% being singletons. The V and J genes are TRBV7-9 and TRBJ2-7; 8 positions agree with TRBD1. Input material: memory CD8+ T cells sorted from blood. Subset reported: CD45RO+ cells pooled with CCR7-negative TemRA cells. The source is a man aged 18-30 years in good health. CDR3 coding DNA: TGTGCCAGCAGGAGCGGACAGGGCCCCTACGAGCAGTACTTC. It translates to CASRSGQGPYEQYF.